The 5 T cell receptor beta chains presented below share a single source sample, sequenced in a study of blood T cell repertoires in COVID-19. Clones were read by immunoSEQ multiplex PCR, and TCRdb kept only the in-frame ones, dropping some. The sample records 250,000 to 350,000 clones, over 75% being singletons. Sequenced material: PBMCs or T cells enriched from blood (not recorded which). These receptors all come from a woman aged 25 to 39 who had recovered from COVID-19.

CDR3 nucleotides: TGTGCCAGCAGCGCTAGCGGGAGGGCTCCCCACAATGAGCAGTTCTTC. Translation gives CASSASGRAPHNEQFF. This chain links TRBV7-9 with TRBJ2-1, with 12 bases lining up with TRBD2. V shed 5 bases, J shed 5 bases, and the junction held 7 bases outside the gene matches. The length of the CDR3 is 16 residues. Germline V gene data show CDR1 as SEHNR and CDR2 as FQNEAQ (reference sequence).

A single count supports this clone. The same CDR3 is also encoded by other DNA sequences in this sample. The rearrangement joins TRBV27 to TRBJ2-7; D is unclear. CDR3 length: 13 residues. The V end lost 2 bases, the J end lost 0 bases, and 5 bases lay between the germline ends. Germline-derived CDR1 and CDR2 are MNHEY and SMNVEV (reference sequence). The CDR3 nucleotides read TGTGCCAGCAGTTTAAGAGTCTCCTACGAGCAGTACTTC. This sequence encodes CASSLRVSYEQYF.

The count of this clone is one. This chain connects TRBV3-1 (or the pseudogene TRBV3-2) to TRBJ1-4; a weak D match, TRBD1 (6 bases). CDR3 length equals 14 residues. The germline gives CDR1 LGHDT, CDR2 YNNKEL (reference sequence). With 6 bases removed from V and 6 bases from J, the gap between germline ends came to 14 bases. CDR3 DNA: TGTGCCAGCAGTCTAACAGGGATTGATGAAAAACTGTTTTTT. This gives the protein CASSLTGIDEKLFF.

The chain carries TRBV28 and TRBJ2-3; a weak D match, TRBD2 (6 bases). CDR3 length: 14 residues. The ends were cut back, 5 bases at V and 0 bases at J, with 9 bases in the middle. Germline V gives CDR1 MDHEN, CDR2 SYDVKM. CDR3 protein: CASSPGLSTDTQYF. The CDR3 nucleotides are TGTGCCAGCAGTCCGGGACTCAGCACAGATACGCAGTATTTT.

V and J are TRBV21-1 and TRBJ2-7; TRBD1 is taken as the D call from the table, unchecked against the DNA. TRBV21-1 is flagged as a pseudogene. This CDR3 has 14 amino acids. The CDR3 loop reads CASSAGRPRYEQYF. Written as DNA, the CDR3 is TGTGCCAGCAGCGCAGGCCGGCCTCGCTACGAGCAGTACTTC.